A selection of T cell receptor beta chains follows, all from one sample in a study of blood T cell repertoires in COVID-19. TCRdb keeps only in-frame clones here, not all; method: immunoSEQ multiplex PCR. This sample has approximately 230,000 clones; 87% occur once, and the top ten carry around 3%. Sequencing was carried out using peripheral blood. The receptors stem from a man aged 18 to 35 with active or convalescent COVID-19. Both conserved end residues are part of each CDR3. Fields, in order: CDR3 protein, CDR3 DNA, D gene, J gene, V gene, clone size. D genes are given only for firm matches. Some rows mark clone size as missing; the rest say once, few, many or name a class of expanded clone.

cdr3_aa: CASSLRLAGGSSYNEQFF; cdr3_nt: TGTGCCAGCAGTTTAAGACTAGCGGGAGGGAGCTCCTACAATGAGCAGTTCTTC; d_call: TRBD2; j_call: TRBJ2-1; v_call: TRBV27; clone_size: .
cdr3_aa: CAWSVGLLSGELFF; cdr3_nt: TGTGCCTGGAGTGTTGGACTGCTCTCCGGGGAGCTGTTTTTT; d_call: .; j_call: TRBJ2-2; v_call: TRBV30; clone_size: .
cdr3_aa: CASKPRDFYGYTF; cdr3_nt: TGTGCCAGCAAACCACGAGACTTCTATGGCTACACCTTC; d_call: .; j_call: TRBJ1-2; v_call: TRBV28; clone_size: .
cdr3_aa: CASSELGAPQHF; cdr3_nt: TGTGCCAGCAGCGAACTCGGTGCGCCCCAGCATTTT; d_call: .; j_call: TRBJ1-5; v_call: TRBV12-3/TRBV12-4; clone_size: once
cdr3_aa: CASSLSAGTGFGSPLHF; cdr3_nt: TGTGCCAGCAGCTTGTCGGCCGGGACAGGGTTTGGGTCACCCCTCCACTTT; d_call: TRBD1; j_call: TRBJ1-6; v_call: TRBV5-6; clone_size: .
cdr3_aa: CASSFGRGGNEQFF; cdr3_nt: TGCGCCAGCAGCTTTGGGCGGGGGGGCAATGAGCAGTTCTTC; d_call: TRBD2; j_call: TRBJ2-1; v_call: TRBV5-1; clone_size: once
cdr3_aa: CASSPHFTGELFF; cdr3_nt: TGTGCCAGCAGTCCCCATTTCACCGGGGAGCTGTTTTTT; d_call: .; j_call: TRBJ2-2; v_call: TRBV27; clone_size: .
cdr3_aa: CATPGTSGTGELFF; cdr3_nt: TGTGCCACCCCCGGGACTAGCGGGACCGGGGAGCTGTTTTTT; d_call: TRBD2; j_call: TRBJ2-2; v_call: TRBV19; clone_size: .
cdr3_aa: CATLFLGGGYF; cdr3_nt: TGTGCCACCCTCTTCTTGGGAGGGGGGTACTTC; d_call: .; j_call: TRBJ2-4; v_call: TRBV3-1/TRBV3-2; clone_size: .
cdr3_aa: CASSVVVGSGEPNTGELFF; cdr3_nt: TGTGCCAGCAGCGTAGTGGTTGGTAGCGGGGAGCCGAACACCGGGGAGCTGTTTTTT; d_call: TRBD2; j_call: TRBJ2-2; v_call: TRBV9; clone_size: .
cdr3_aa: CASSPGLDWSATLETQYF; cdr3_nt: TGTGCCAGCAGTCCCGGACTAGATTGGTCGGCGACTTTAGAGACCCAGTACTTC; d_call: TRBD2; j_call: TRBJ2-5; v_call: TRBV27; clone_size: once
cdr3_aa: CASSNTGGEGNQPQHF; cdr3_nt: TGTGCCAGCAGTAATACAGGGGGCGAAGGCAATCAGCCCCAGCATTTT; d_call: TRBD1; j_call: TRBJ1-5; v_call: TRBV28; clone_size: .
cdr3_aa: CASSPGTATNEKLFF; cdr3_nt: TGTGCCAGCAGCCCGGGGACAGCAACTAATGAAAAACTGTTTTTT; d_call: TRBD1; j_call: TRBJ1-4; v_call: TRBV27; clone_size: .
cdr3_aa: CASSVVRGAGNEQFF; cdr3_nt: TGTGCCAGCAGCGTAGTTCGGGGGGCCGGGAATGAGCAGTTCTTC; d_call: .; j_call: TRBJ2-1; v_call: TRBV9; clone_size: .
cdr3_aa: CASSLSGLGAETQYF; cdr3_nt: TGTGCCAGCAGCTTAAGTGGACTAGGGGCGGAGACCCAGTACTTC; d_call: TRBD2; j_call: TRBJ2-5; v_call: TRBV7-3; clone_size: .
cdr3_aa: CATSEGTGGPDTQYF; cdr3_nt: TGTGCCACCAGTGAGGGGACAGGTGGGCCAGATACGCAGTATTTT; d_call: TRBD1; j_call: TRBJ2-3; v_call: TRBV24-1; clone_size: .
cdr3_aa: CASANLDYTYEQYF; cdr3_nt: TGTGCCAGCGCCAACCTGGACTATACCTACGAGCAGTACTTC; d_call: .; j_call: TRBJ2-7; v_call: TRBV7-9; clone_size: .
cdr3_aa: CASSETRGSITEAFF; cdr3_nt: TGTGCCAGCAGTGAAACCCGAGGGTCGATCACTGAAGCTTTCTTT; d_call: .; j_call: TRBJ1-1; v_call: TRBV2; clone_size: .
cdr3_aa: CASSGQGGQGGAEAFF; cdr3_nt: TGTGCCAGCAGCGGGCAGGGCGGACAGGGTGGCGCTGAAGCTTTCTTT; d_call: TRBD1; j_call: TRBJ1-1; v_call: TRBV9; clone_size: .
cdr3_aa: CASSGQVPNQPQHF; cdr3_nt: TGTGCCAGCAGTGGACAGGTACCCAATCAGCCCCAGCATTTT; d_call: .; j_call: TRBJ1-5; v_call: TRBV2; clone_size: .